This T cell receptor (beta chain) derives from a study of cytomegalovirus exposure and HLA in healthy donors. PCR primers comprised 60 Vbeta and 13 Jbeta primers. TCRdb's table, derived via immunoSEQ multiplex PCR, lists solely in-frame clones and lacks some. This sample has around 150,000 clones, with about 75% found just once. This CDR3 comprises 15 residues. CDR1 SEHNR and CDR2 FQNEAQ come from the germline V gene (reference sequence). The V end lost 6 bases, the J end lost 0 bases, and 12 bases lay between the germline ends. This chain links TRBV7-9 with TRBJ1-3; possibly TRBD1 for D (6 bases). Sequencing was done on a sample of PBMCs. The source of this sequence is a woman aged 25 to 45 in good health and CMV-seronegative. The CDR3 loop reads CASSSDRNSGNTIYF. DNA of the CDR3: TGTGCCAGCAGTTCTGACAGGAACTCTGGAAACACCATATATTTT.